The 4 T cell receptor beta chains below were found in one sample sequenced in a study of T cell responses to AZD1222 COVID-19 vaccine (dated by TCRdb to about 2021). Library construction relied on the immunoSEQ multiplex PCR assay. TCRdb re-hosts the immuneACCESS table, in-frame sequences only. Its copies lack some clones; in the studies checked, an unresolved V gene accounts for under half of them, and the cause for the rest is not known. The sample records about 200,000 clones, roughly 91% of which are singletons. In total, the top ten clones hold about 1% of the sample. The time point tag for this specimen amounts to: baseline before first vaccination. Reading the label with the study, this specimen's treatment or condition is: meningococcal conjugate vaccine given as trial control. This specimen was peripheral blood, taken on day 0 of MenACWY control vaccination. These receptors were collected from an adult in good health.

The chain combines TRBV19 with TRBJ1-5, with 10 bases aligning to TRBD1. From germline, CDR1 is LNHDA and CDR2 SQIVND (reference sequence). The V and J ends lost 3 bases and 4 bases, in that order; junction bases with no gene match: 6. The CDR3 contains 16 residues. CDR3 sequence: CASSMWGQGSNQPQHF. The CDR3 DNA sequence: TGTGCCAGTAGTATGTGGGGACAGGGGTCAAATCAGCCCCAGCATTTT.

The chain is built from TRBV7-9 and TRBJ2-3; 10 bases match TRBD2. Germline CDR1 and CDR2: SEHNR and FQNEAQ (reference sequence). The CDR3 spans 18 residues. The V gene end was trimmed by 5 bases and the J gene end by 2 bases; junction bases not matched to a gene: 13. CDR3 residues: CASSPSLAGTTYTDTQYF. Here the CDR3 DNA reads TGTGCCAGCAGCCCCTCACTAGCGGGGACGACATACACAGATACGCAGTATTTT.

The rearrangement links TRBV6-5 to TRBJ1-6; no clear D. This CDR3 has 15 amino acids. CDR1 and CDR2 from the germline V gene are MNHEY and SVGAGI. V was cut by 8 bases and J by 0 bases, with 11 bases left in between. The CDR3 region is CASQTQSSYNSPLHF. In nucleotides, the CDR3 is TGTGCCAGCCAGACACAGAGCTCCTATAATTCACCCCTCCACTTT.

The V gene is TRBV19, the J gene TRBJ1-1; D perhaps matches TRBD1 (5 bases). Germline CDR1 reads LNHDA; CDR2 reads SQIVND (reference sequence). The ends were cut back, 4 bases at V and 5 bases at J, with 14 bases in the middle. The CDR3 spans 14 residues. The chain's CDR3 is CASSKGPRGTEAFF. CDR3 nucleotides: TGTGCCAGTAGTAAGGGGCCCCGAGGGACTGAAGCTTTCTTT.